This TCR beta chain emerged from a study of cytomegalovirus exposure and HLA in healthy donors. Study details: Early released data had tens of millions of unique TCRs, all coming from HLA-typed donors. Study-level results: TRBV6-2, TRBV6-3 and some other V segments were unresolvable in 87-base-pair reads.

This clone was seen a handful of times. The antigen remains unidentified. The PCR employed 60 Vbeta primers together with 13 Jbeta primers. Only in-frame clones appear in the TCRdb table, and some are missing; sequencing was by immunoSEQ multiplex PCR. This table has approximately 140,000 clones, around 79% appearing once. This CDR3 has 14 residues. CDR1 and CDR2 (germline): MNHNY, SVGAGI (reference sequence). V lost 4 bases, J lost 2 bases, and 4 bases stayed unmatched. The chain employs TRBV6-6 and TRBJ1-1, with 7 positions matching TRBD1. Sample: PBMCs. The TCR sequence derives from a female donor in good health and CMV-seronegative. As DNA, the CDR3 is TGTGCCAGCAGTTTTGACAGGGAAAACACTGAAGCTTTCTTT. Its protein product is CASSFDRENTEAFF.